The 3 T cell receptor beta chains given below trace back to one sample, sequenced in a study of blood T cell repertoires in COVID-19. This table comes from immunoSEQ multiplex PCR, and its TCRdb copy is limited to in-frame clones, with some not included. The data contain 30,000 or so clones, roughly 84% of them singletons. Specimen: peripheral blood. The receptor set was obtained from a man between 60 and 75 years old with active COVID-19.

The chain uses TRBV25-1 and TRBJ1-2; D gene ambiguous. The CDR3 extends over 15 amino acids. Between the trimmed V and J ends, which lost 0 bases and 4 bases, there was a span of 12 bases. Per germline, CDR1 MGHDK and CDR2 SYGVNS. CDR3 sequence: CASSEYSGSIYGYTF. The CDR3 DNA follows: TGTGCCAGCAGTGAATATTCAGGCAGTATCTATGGCTACACCTTC.

J is TRBJ1-1 and V is TRBV7-6; TRBD1 aligns across 7 bases. CDR1 is SGHVS, CDR2 FNYEAQ, per germline. The CDR3 sequence is 14 residues long. V shed 7 bases, J shed 4 bases, and the junction held 9 bases outside the gene matches. In nucleotides, the CDR3 is TGTGCCAGCACCCTCGACAGGGAGAGCACTGAAGCTTTCTTT. Its protein is CASTLDRESTEAFF.

This chain joins TRBV6-1 and TRBJ1-2; no firm D call. The germline gives CDR1 MNHNS, CDR2 SASEGT. Trimming pared 2 bases from V and 4 bases from J, leaving 14 bases between. The CDR3 length is 15 residues. This CDR3 is CASSETKSNLYGYTF. The CDR3 DNA reads as TGTGCCAGCAGTGAAACTAAGTCGAACCTCTATGGCTACACCTTC.